Shown below are 7 T cell receptor beta chains from a single sample sequenced in a study of T cells in Graves' hyperthyroidism and ophthalmopathy. RNA transcripts served as the template for amplifying TCR beta CDR3 regions. Initially, a first-round RT-PCR of the TCR CDR3 employed the HTBI primer set. TCRdb re-derived calls from the multiplex PCR reads in MiXCR, one entry per CDR3 protein. The sample lists roughly 400,000 distinct CDR3 sequences, roughly 13% occurring once. The sample comprised blood. The origin of the receptors is a man aged 45-65 years with Graves' ophthalmopathy.

This clonotype was recorded at least ten times. The rearrangement uses TRBV3-1 and TRBJ2-5, with D possibly TRBD1 on 5 matching bases. The CDR3 runs 14 residues. Germline CDR1 reads LGHDT; CDR2 reads YNNKEL (reference sequence). V gave up 3 bases and J gave up 5 bases, with 13 bases separating them. The CDR3 region has the DNA TGTGCCAGCAGCCACTCCCAGGGCCATGAGACCCAGTACTTC. Amino acid sequence: CASSHSQGHETQYF.

In this sample, this clonotype turned up a few times. The chain links TRBV6-1 to TRBJ2-7; no clear D gene. The V gene lost 5 bases and the J gene lost 0 bases, with 8 bases spanning the gap. Germline CDR1 is MNHNS and CDR2 is SASEGT. The CDR3 has 13 residues. The CDR3 here is CASSLQVSYEQYF. The CDR3 DNA follows: TGTGCCAGCAGTCTCCAGGTCTCCTACGAGCAGTACTTC.

Only a few counts were recorded for this clonotype. In nucleotides, the CDR3 is TGTGCCAGCAGCCTAACTAAGGGTGGCTACACCTTC. Protein: CASSLTKGGYTF. The chain has TRBV7-8 and TRBJ1-2; D uncertain. The CDR3 totals 12 residues. V was trimmed by 5 bases and J by 7 bases, leaving 11 bases between them. The germline gives CDR1 SGHVS, CDR2 FQNEAQ. Complete variable domain (other parts from reference TRBV7-8 and TRBJ1-2): GAGVSQSPRYKVAKRGQDVALRCDPISGHVSLFWYQQALGQGPEFLTYFQNEAQLDKSGLPSDRFFAERPEGSVSTLKIQRTQQEDSAVYLCASSLTKGGYTFGSGTRLTVV.

This CDR3 is CASSQKGGSYEQYF. CDR3 coding DNA: TGTGCCAGCAGCCAGAAGGGGGGTTCCTACGAGCAGTACTTC. The rearrangement links TRBV6-1 to TRBJ2-7; TRBD1 or TRBD2 may be the D gene (6 bases each). V lost 6 bases and J 1 base, leaving 13 bases between the germline ends. The length of the CDR3 is 14 residues. Per germline, CDR1 MNHNS and CDR2 SASEGT.

This clonotype occurred many times. This chain links TRBV29-1 with TRBJ2-7; D could derive from TRBD1 or TRBD2 (7 bases each). V was cut by 4 bases and J by 3 bases, with 19 bases left in between. The CDR3 contains 15 residues. CDR1 SQVTM and CDR2 ANQGSEA come from the germline V gene. CDR3 sequence (DNA): TGCAGCGTTGGGGGGGGTTCGGGACAGTTCTACGAGCAGTACTTC. As protein: CSVGGGSGQFYEQYF.

This clonotype showed up many times. The rearrangement links TRBV7-6 to TRBJ1-3; D remains ambiguous. This CDR3 region has 12 residues. Trimming removed 2 bases at V and 9 bases at J, with 8 bases between. CDR1 is SGHVS and CDR2 is FNYEAQ in the germline V gene. CDR3 loop: CASSLNRGTIYF. CDR3 DNA sequence: TGTGCCAGCAGCTTAAATCGTGGCACCATATATTTT.

There are many counts of this clonotype. J is TRBJ2-5 and V is TRBV7-2, with D perhaps TRBD1 (6 bases). Per the germline V gene, CDR1 is SGHTA and CDR2 is FQGNSA. The germline V and J ends were trimmed by 1 base and 5 bases, with 17 bases remaining between them. The CDR3 is made up of 16 amino acids. The CDR3 DNA reads TGTGCCAGCAGCTTAGTGCTGGGGGCGGTGGATGAGACCCAGTACTTC. Translated, it gives CASSLVLGAVDETQYF.